Reported below is one TCR beta chain. The antigen remains unidentified. Profiling relied on immunoSEQ multiplex PCR, and the TCRdb table lists in-frame clones only, not all of them. The table has roughly 48,000 clones, 75% to 85% seen once; the top ten hold roughly 2.1%. This entry is derived from a study of OX40 agonist ivuxolimab in advanced cancers. V was clipped by 6 bases and J by 3 bases; unmatched bases: 9. The CDR3 has 16 residues. Germline V gene lookup returns CDR1 ENHRY and CDR2 SYGVKD. The investigators sampled blood at baseline, at cycle 4 day 1, and at cycle 7 day 1. Study observations and caveats: CD8+ T cells showed, on average, more clonal expansion than CD4+ cells. Compared with others, partial responders at 0.1-3.0 mg/kg displayed clonal expansion among the lowest.

This specimen was CD4+ or CD8+ T cells sorted from blood, taken in a trial of the OX40 agonist ivuxolimab. The clonotype originates from an adult with an advanced solid tumor such as melanoma, head and neck, liver or kidney cancer. The rearrangement joins TRBV10-3 to TRBJ2-2; the match to TRBD1 covers 8 bases. This CDR3 is CAISATGGIYTGELFF. The CDR3 DNA follows: TGTGCCATCAGCGCCACAGGGGGGATATACACCGGGGAGCTGTTTTTT.